A selection of T cell receptor beta chains follows, all from one sample in a study of shared clonotypes between healthy human individuals. Sequencing used immunoSEQ multiplex PCR; TCRdb keeps in-frame clones, though not all of them. This table holds approximately 2.5 million clones, approximately 92% found once. The sequenced sample was naive CD4+ T cells sorted from blood. The receptors were sampled from a man between 18 and 35 years old in good health. Both conserved end residues are part of each CDR3. D genes are given only for firm matches. Clone size, where shown, is once, few, many, or a class for clones that have expanded.

J | D | V | size | DNA | CDR3
TRBJ1-4 | - | TRBV5-1 | - | TGCGCCAGCAGCGTCCAGAGTACTAATGAAAAACTGTTTTTT | CASSVQSTNEKLFF
TRBJ2-7 | TRBD1 | TRBV10-3 | - | TGTGCCATCAGTAGGACAGGGGGCTTTTACGAGCAGTACTTC | CAISRTGGFYEQYF
TRBJ1-6 | TRBD1 | TRBV7-2 | - | TGTGCCAGCAGCCAGAGACAGGGCTTGGCCCTCCACTTT | CASSQRQGLALHF
TRBJ2-5 | - | TRBV18 | - | TGTGCCAGCTCACCAGAGATAGAGGAGACCCAGTACTTC | CASSPEIEETQYF
TRBJ1-5 | TRBD1 | TRBV11-2 | few | TGTGCCAGCAGTAAGGGACAGGTTAATCAGCCCCAGCATTTT | CASSKGQVNQPQHF
TRBJ2-3 | - | TRBV11-1 | - | TGTGCCAGCAGCTTAGAAGCGTGGGGGACAGATACGCAGTATTTT | CASSLEAWGTDTQYF
TRBJ2-2 | - | TRBV20-1 | - | TGCAGTGCTAGAGTCCGTGGGGAGCTGTTTTTT | CSARVRGELFF
TRBJ2-3 | - | TRBV18 | - | TGTGCCAGCTCACCAGCAGTTGCTAGCACAGATACGCAGTATTTT | CASSPAVASTDTQYF
TRBJ2-6 | - | TRBV27 | - | TGTGCCAGCCGCCCCGGGGGTGGGGAGGGGGCCAACGTCCTGACTTTC | CASRPGGGEGANVLTF
TRBJ1-5 | - | TRBV28 | once | TGTGCCAGCAGTTTGCCGGGGAATAGCAATCAGCCCCAGCATTTT | CASSLPGNSNQPQHF
TRBJ1-1 | - | TRBV6-6 | - | TGTGCCAGCAGTTCCTCGGATATACACACTGAAGCTTTCTTT | CASSSSDIHTEAFF
TRBJ2-7 | - | TRBV6-6 | - | TGTGCCAGCACGGGTCGGGACAACACCTACGAGCAGTACTTC | CASTGRDNTYEQYF
TRBJ2-7 | - | TRBV5-5 | - | TGTGCCAGCAGCTTGGAACACGAGCAGTACTTC | CASSLEHEQYF
TRBJ1-6 | - | TRBV28 | - | TGTGCCAGCAGTTTAGCGACAGCGCCCTATAATTCACCCCTCCACTTT | CASSLATAPYNSPLHF
TRBJ2-4 | - | TRBV5-4 | - | TGTGCCAGCAGCTCACCCCAAGACGCCAAAAACATTCAGTACTTC | CASSSPQDAKNIQYF
TRBJ2-3 | - | TRBV18 | once | TGTGCCAGCTCACCACCTCAGTCAAGGGCAGGCACAGATACGCAGTATTTT | CASSPPQSRAGTDTQYF
TRBJ1-4 | TRBD1 | TRBV10-3 | - | TGTGCCATCAGTGGGGACAGTCTTAATGAAAAACTGTTTTTT | CAISGDSLNEKLFF
TRBJ2-3 | - | TRBV30 | - | TGTGCCTGGAGCAATGAGGTCGATACGCAGTATTTT | CAWSNEVDTQYF
TRBJ1-5 | - | TRBV5-1 | - | TGCGCCAGCAGCTTAAGCTTCGATCAGCCCCAGCATTTT | CASSLSFDQPQHF
TRBJ2-5 | - | TRBV5-1 | - | TGCGCCAGCAGCTTGGTTACTAGCCACGGAGAGACCCAGTACTTC | CASSLVTSHGETQYF
TRBJ2-1 | - | TRBV9 | - | TGTGCCAGCAGCGTAGAGGGCAGAAATGAGCAGTTCTTC | CASSVEGRNEQFF
TRBJ1-5 | - | TRBV30 | - | TGTGCCTGGAGTCGGTGGGAGGTTAATCAGCCCCAGCATTTT | CAWSRWEVNQPQHF
TRBJ1-5 | - | TRBV18 | - | TGTGCCAGCTCACCACCCCCTTGGCCCTCTGGGAATCAGCCCCAGCATTTT | CASSPPPWPSGNQPQHF